Following are 8 T cell receptor beta chains from one sample sequenced in a study of T cells in Graves' hyperthyroidism and ophthalmopathy. TCR beta CDR3 region amplification was performed from RNA transcripts. First-round RT-PCR targeting the TCR CDR3 was performed with the HTBI primer set. From the multiplex PCR reads, TCRdb called clonotypes with MiXCR, one entry per CDR3 protein. The table lists around 480,000 distinct CDR3 sequences, around 14% of them singletons. Sequenced sample: blood. Receptors were obtained from a woman aged 18-35 years with Graves' hyperthyroidism.

The chain couples TRBV27 to TRBJ1-4; perhaps TRBD1 as D (5 bases). Germline CDR1 reads MNHEY; CDR2 reads SMNVEV (reference sequence). V lost 3 bases and J lost 1, with 9 bases in between. This CDR3 spans 15 amino acids. DNA of the CDR3: TGTGCCAGCAGTTTTGGGCAGGGAACTAATGAAAAACTGTTTTTT. Residues: CASSFGQGTNEKLFF.

This clonotype was picked up many times. The rearrangement joins TRBV28 to TRBJ1-1, with TRBD1 identical over 7 bases. The CDR3 is made up of 13 amino acids. With 7 bases clipped from V and 4 bases from J, the junction kept 6 bases outside the gene matches. In germline, CDR1 is MDHEN, CDR2 SYDVKM. The CDR3 sequence: CASKDRVGTEAFF. The CDR3 DNA sequence: TGTGCCAGCAAAGACAGGGTCGGCACTGAAGCTTTCTTT.

This clonotype was counted ten times or more. The rearrangement links TRBV7-2 to TRBJ1-2; maybe TRBD1 (6 bases). This CDR3 has 12 amino acids. CDR1 is SGHTA and CDR2 is FQGNSA in the germline V gene. The V end lost 5 bases, the J end lost 7 bases, and 11 bases lay between the germline ends. CDR3 region: CASSRQGLGYTF. For the CDR3, the DNA is TGTGCCAGCAGCCGGCAGGGGCTTGGCTACACCTTC.

This clonotype was observed many times. V usage is TRBV27 and J usage is TRBJ1-5; tentatively, D is TRBD1 (5 bases). This CDR3 is built from 15 residues. V was clipped by 5 bases and J by 7 bases, with 18 bases between them. Germline assignment: CDR1 MNHEY and CDR2 SMNVEV (reference sequence). CDR3 protein: CASSLLSSGRQPQHF. The DNA for the CDR3 is TGTGCCAGCAGTCTGCTGTCCTCGGGGCGGCAGCCCCAGCATTTT.

As regards this clonotype: At one of its ends the junction is not consistent with the germline gene, which may arise from a read error. The rearrangement links TRBV20-1 to TRBJ1-3; a weak D match, TRBD1 (6 bases). The CDR3 runs 16 residues. Looked up from germline, CDR1 is DFQATT and CDR2 is SNEGSKA (reference sequence). The CDR3 DNA reads TGCAGTGCCAGAGAGGGGGTAGGGATCTACGGAAACACCATATATTTT. As protein: CSAREGVGIYGNTIYF.

Ten or more counts support this clonotype. This chain uses TRBV12-3 or TRBV12-4 with TRBJ2-5, with D possibly being TRBD2 (5 bases). The V and J ends lost 4 bases and 0 bases respectively, with 12 bases between them. The CDR3 length is 15 residues. The CDR3 protein is CASSSRRWHQETQYF. CDR3 in DNA: TGTGCCAGCAGTTCGCGGAGGTGGCACCAAGAGACCCAGTACTTC.

The gene calls are TRBV2 and TRBJ2-1, with TRBD2 matching 8 bases. Losses at the gene ends were 6 bases for V and 4 bases for J; bases not matched to a gene: 8. CDR1 and CDR2 (germline): SNHLY, FYNNEI. CDR3 size: 15 residues. The CDR3 spells CASRVRPGGYNEQFF. In DNA form, the CDR3 reads TGTGCCAGCAGGGTACGGCCGGGAGGGTACAATGAGCAGTTCTTC. The whole variable domain, filled in from reference TRBV2 and TRBJ2-1, reads EPEVTQTPSHQVTQMGQEVILRCVPISNHLYFYWYRQILGQKVEFLVSFYNNEISEKSEIFDDQFSVERPDGSNFTLKIRSTKLEDSAMYFCASRVRPGGYNEQFFGPGTRLTVL.

This clonotype appeared many times. CDR3 DNA sequence: TGTGCCAGCAGCCTACCCGGGGGAACAGATACGCAGTATTTT. Translating it yields CASSLPGGTDTQYF. This chain connects TRBV11-2 to TRBJ2-3, with D possibly TRBD2 on 6 matching bases. Germline V gene sequence: CDR1 SGHAT, CDR2 FQNNGV. V lost 5 bases to trimming and J lost 3 bases, with 12 bases between them. The CDR3 runs 14 residues.